Each of the 8 T cell receptor beta chains below was sequenced from the same sample in a study of CD4 T cell repertoires in COVID-19. Profiled with immunoSEQ multiplex PCR; TCRdb holds only in-frame clones, not every one. The repertoire consists of approximately 24,000 clones, with approximately 93% occurring once and the leading ten covering over 0.55%. Sequencing was done directly on freshly isolated, uncultured memory T cells. The sample here was circulating follicular helper CD4+ T cells (cTfh) from blood, taken before the COVID-19 pandemic. The receptors originated from a human donor who had COVID-19.

This clone was observed once. V usage is TRBV6-5 and J usage is TRBJ1-2; the D gene is possibly TRBD1 (6 bases). Germline V lookup: CDR1 MNHEY, CDR2 SVGAGI. The ends were cut back, 6 bases at V and 8 bases at J, with 16 bases in the middle. The CDR3 has 13 residues. CDR3 bases: TGTGCCAGCAGCAGGGACATCTTCACCGGCTACACCTTC. Amino acids: CASSRDIFTGYTF.

J is TRBJ1-2 and V is TRBV27, with D perhaps matching TRBD1 (6 bases). Trimming took off 4 bases at V and 2 bases at J, with 17 bases between the two ends. Germline CDR1 MNHEY, CDR2 SMNVEV (reference sequence). The CDR3 length is 16 residues. The CDR3 nucleotides read TGTGCCAGCAGTTCTACCTCTAGGGGGACCAACTATGGCTACACCTTC. This sequence encodes CASSSTSRGTNYGYTF.

V gene TRBV19 combines with J gene TRBJ2-2; TRBD2 agrees at 9 bases. After removal of 9 bases from V and 6 bases from J, the junction contained 8 bases not matched to a gene. Germline-derived CDR1 and CDR2 are LNHDA and SQIVND (reference sequence). CDR3 size: 14 residues. In DNA, the CDR3 is TGTGCCAGCACCCAGCGGGGGGCCCCCGGGGAGCTGTTTTTT. This sequence encodes CASTQRGAPGELFF.

This chain links TRBV28 with TRBJ1-3; 8 nucleotides match TRBD1. The V and J ends lost 6 bases and 7 bases, in that order; junction bases with no gene match: 8. The length of the CDR3 is 14 residues. Per germline, CDR1 MDHEN and CDR2 SYDVKM. The CDR3 reads CASRLSGGANTIYF. The CDR3 DNA reads TGTGCCAGCAGGCTCTCAGGGGGCGCGAACACCATATATTTT.

The CDR3 is CASSKANWTGGCGSSYEQYF. DNA for the CDR3: TGTGCCAGCAGCAAAGCGAATTGGACAGGGGGATGCGGGAGCTCCTACGAGCAGTACTTC. The J gene is TRBJ2-7, the V gene TRBV21-1; the table's D call, TRBD1, was not checked against the DNA. TRBV21-1 is labeled a pseudogene. CDR3 size: 20 residues.

V and J are TRBV5-1 and TRBJ2-1; tentatively, D is TRBD1 (5 bases). The CDR3 has 12 amino acids. V lost 0 bases and J 9 bases, leaving 7 bases between the germline ends. Germline lookup yields CDR1 SGHRS and CDR2 YFSETQ. The CDR3 region is CASSLDRFEQFF. CDR3 sequence (DNA): TGCGCCAGCAGCTTGGACAGGTTTGAGCAGTTCTTC.

The CDR3 spells CASSHGTGGYQETQYF. Written as DNA, the CDR3 is TGTGCCAGCAGCCATGGGACAGGGGGGTACCAAGAGACCCAGTACTTC. This chain joins TRBV5-5 and TRBJ2-5; 11 nucleotides align to TRBD1. The CDR3 is 16 residues long. Trimming at V came to 4 bases and at J to 0 bases, leaving 5 bases not matched to a gene. The germline V gene encodes CDR1 SGHKS and CDR2 YYEKEE (reference sequence).

This clone was seen a single time. The rearrangement joins TRBV5-8 to TRBJ1-6; 8 bases are shared with TRBD1. CDR1 and CDR2 from the germline V gene are SGHTS and YDEGEE. The CDR3 length is 14 residues. Trimming removed 3 bases from V and 10 bases from J; junction bases left unmatched: 6. The chain's CDR3 is CASSYGQGKSPLHF. The DNA for the CDR3 is TGTGCCAGCAGCTACGGACAGGGAAAATCACCCCTCCACTTT. Using reference TRBV5-8 and TRBJ1-6 for the parts outside the CDR3, the full variable domain is EAGVTQSPTHLIKTRGQQATLRCSPISGHTSVYWYQQALGLGLQFLLWYDEGEERNRGNFPPRFSGRQFPNYSSELNVNALELEDSALYLCASSYGQGKSPLHFGNGTRLTVT.